One sample yielded the 30 T cell receptor beta chains listed below, sequenced in a study of cytomegalovirus exposure and HLA in healthy donors. The method was immunoSEQ multiplex PCR; TCRdb's version includes in-frame clones alone and lacks a portion of them. The sample includes about 240,000 clones, roughly 89% of them seen just once. The material sequenced was PBMCs. The receptors come from a man aged 18-30 years in good health and CMV-seronegative.

The J gene is TRBJ2-7, the V gene TRBV7-3, with 7 positions matching TRBD2. The length of the CDR3 is 14 residues. Germline lookup yields CDR1 SGHTA and CDR2 FQGTGA. V was pared by 5 bases and J by 5 bases, with 9 bases of the junction left unmatched. The CDR3 spells CASSPGEGENEQYF. CDR3 coding DNA: TGTGCCAGCAGCCCTGGGGAGGGAGAGAACGAGCAGTACTTC.

The gene calls are TRBV27 and TRBJ2-1, with 9 bases lining up with TRBD1. J was trimmed by 6 bases and V by 4 bases; bases with no gene match: 10. The CDR3 consists of 16 residues. Germline CDR1 reads MNHEY; CDR2 reads SMNVEV (reference sequence). CDR3 loop: CASSYLSGQGSNEQFF. CDR3 DNA: TGTGCCAGCAGTTACCTCTCGGGACAGGGTAGCAATGAGCAGTTCTTC.

This chain uses TRBV6-5 with TRBJ1-1, with D possibly being TRBD1 (5 bases). Germline V gene data show CDR1 as MNHEY and CDR2 as SVGAGI. This CDR3 region has 13 residues. The V gene lost 5 bases and the J gene lost 0 bases, with 7 bases spanning the gap. Written as DNA, the CDR3 is TGTGCCAGCAGTAGGGGAATGAACACTGAAGCTTTCTTT. The encoded protein is CASSRGMNTEAFF.

This rearrangement joins TRBV7-9 to TRBJ2-5, with 7 bases matching TRBD2. The CDR3 is 16 residues long. With V trimmed by 0 bases and J by 4 bases, 8 bases remained unmatched. CDR1 is SEHNR and CDR2 is FQNEAQ in the germline V gene (reference sequence). This CDR3 reads CASSLALREGTETQYF. DNA for the CDR3: TGTGCCAGCAGCTTAGCGCTAAGGGAGGGGACAGAGACCCAGTACTTC.

The rearrangement joins TRBV13 to TRBJ2-7; 8 bases map to TRBD1. With V trimmed by 4 bases and J by 6 bases, 14 bases remained unmatched. This CDR3 spans 16 amino acids. In germline, CDR1 is PRHDT, CDR2 FYEKMQ (reference sequence). Here the CDR3 reads CASSSTGTGLPREQYF. As DNA, the CDR3 is TGTGCCAGCAGCTCAACTGGGACAGGCCTCCCCCGCGAGCAGTACTTC.

The chain links TRBV9 to TRBJ2-7; maybe TRBD2 (5 bases). The CDR3 totals 15 residues. V dropped 0 bases and J dropped 2 bases, with 12 bases sitting between them. Germline V lookup: CDR1 SGDLS, CDR2 YYNGEE. For the CDR3, the DNA is TGTGCCAGCAGCGTAGGAGGGAGATTCCCCTACGAGCAGTACTTC. Its translation is CASSVGGRFPYEQYF. The entire variable domain, with the rest obtained from reference TRBV9 and TRBJ2-7, is as follows: DSGVTQTPKHLITATGQRVTLRCSPRSGDLSVYWYQQSLDQGLQFLIQYYNGEERAKGNILERFSAQQFPDLHSELNLSSLELGDSALYFCASSVGGRFPYEQYFGPGTRLTVT.

This chain joins TRBV28 and TRBJ1-3; D remains unclear. V was pared by 6 bases and J by 3 bases, with 9 bases between. Germline assignment: CDR1 MDHEN and CDR2 SYDVKM. The CDR3 runs to 13 residues. The CDR3 is CASRLGFGNTIYF. The DNA for the CDR3 is TGTGCCAGCAGACTAGGGTTTGGAAACACCATATATTTT.

The gene calls are TRBV25-1 and TRBJ2-1; 12 bases are a match to TRBD2. From germline, CDR1 is MGHDK and CDR2 SYGVNS. The CDR3 has 15 amino acids. The ends lost 6 bases at V and 4 bases at J; junction bases unmatched: 4. CDR3 sequence reads: CASSDLAGGYNEQFF. In DNA form, the CDR3 reads TGTGCCAGCAGCGATCTAGCGGGGGGGTACAATGAGCAGTTCTTC.

The CDR3 nucleotides read TGTGCCAGCACTCCCAATGGGGCCGCGGAGACCCAGTACTTC. This gives the protein CASTPNGAAETQYF. The gene calls are TRBV27 and TRBJ2-5; weak D call: TRBD1 (5 bases). This CDR3 contains 14 residues. The germline V gene has CDR1 MNHEY and CDR2 SMNVEV (reference sequence). V was shortened by 7 bases and J by 5 bases, with 17 bases between the two germline ends.

The chain has TRBV28 and TRBJ1-1; D ambiguous. CDR3 length: 15 residues. Trimming removed 3 bases at V and 0 bases at J, with 11 bases between. CDR1 and CDR2 (germline): MDHEN, SYDVKM. The CDR3 region is CASSFSGNMNTEAFF. For the CDR3, the DNA is TGTGCCAGCAGTTTTTCAGGAAACATGAACACTGAAGCTTTCTTT. Full variable domain (remainder filled in from reference TRBV28 and TRBJ1-1): DVKVTQSSRYLVKRTGEKVFLECVQDMDHENMFWYRQDPGLGLRLIYFSYDVKMKEKGDIPEGYSVSREKKERFSLILESASTNQTSMYLCASSFSGNMNTEAFFGQGTRLTVV.

This chain joins TRBV11-2 and TRBJ2-1; D might be TRBD1 (6 bases). This CDR3 is built from 15 residues. The germline V gene encodes CDR1 SGHAT and CDR2 FQNNGV. V was pared by 1 base and J by 0 bases, with 7 bases between. This chain's CDR3 is CASSLGQASYNEQFF. CDR3 nucleotide sequence: TGTGCCAGCAGCTTAGGACAGGCCTCCTACAATGAGCAGTTCTTC.

This chain joins TRBV20-1 and TRBJ1-2; no definite D call. Germline lookup yields CDR1 DFQATT and CDR2 SNEGSKA (reference sequence). The germline V and J ends were trimmed by 6 bases and 8 bases, with 13 bases remaining between them. This CDR3 contains 11 residues. The CDR3 DNA sequence: TGCAGTGCCGCCCAGGTCAGAGGCTACACCTTC. The encoded protein is CSAAQVRGYTF.

The rearrangement uses TRBV18 and TRBJ2-7, with 9 positions matching TRBD2. Germline values: CDR1 KGHSH, CDR2 LQKENI. This CDR3 region has 14 residues. The ends lost 2 bases at V and 4 bases at J; junction bases unmatched: 3. The CDR3 sequence: CASSPTGLAYEQYF. For the CDR3, the DNA is TGTGCCAGCTCACCAACCGGACTAGCGTACGAGCAGTACTTC.

J is TRBJ1-1 and V is TRBV27, with 9 bases lining up with TRBD1. The trim removed 5 bases at V and 7 bases at J, leaving 8 bases unmatched. Per germline, CDR1 MNHEY and CDR2 SMNVEV (reference sequence). This CDR3 has 14 residues. CDR3 in DNA: TGTGCCAGCAGTAGACAGGGGGTATTCCTTGAAGCTTTCTTT. Translation gives CASSRQGVFLEAFF.

The chain carries TRBV9 and TRBJ2-2; 9 bases align to TRBD1. This CDR3 comprises 15 residues. The germline V gene has CDR1 SGDLS and CDR2 YYNGEE. V gave up 4 bases and J gave up 5 bases; unmatched junction bases: 6. The CDR3 region is CASSMGQGGTGELFF. The CDR3 DNA follows: TGTGCCAGCAGCATGGGACAGGGAGGGACCGGGGAGCTGTTTTTT.

This clone showed up many times. The chain recombines TRBV5-4 with TRBJ1-2; D not resolved. Germline loops: CDR1 SGHNT, CDR2 YYREEE (reference sequence). The CDR3 has 12 amino acids. The V and J ends lost 5 bases and 4 bases respectively, with 9 bases between them. This CDR3 reads CASRSATYGYTF. The DNA of the CDR3 is TGTGCCAGCAGGAGTGCAACCTATGGCTACACCTTC.

The chain carries TRBV5-1 and TRBJ2-1, with 11 bases matching TRBD2. The germline V gene has CDR1 SGHRS and CDR2 YFSETQ. CDR3 size: 14 residues. V lost 3 bases, J lost 9 bases, and 5 bases stayed unmatched. The CDR3 loop is CASSWVTSGGEQFF. The CDR3 DNA reads as TGCGCCAGCAGCTGGGTAACTAGCGGGGGTGAGCAGTTCTTC.

This chain uses TRBV6-5 with TRBJ2-6; D gene unclear. There are 15 residues in the CDR3. V gave up 5 bases and J gave up 0 bases, with 8 bases separating them. Germline assignment: CDR1 MNHEY and CDR2 SVGAGI. The CDR3 spells CASSPVSSGANVLTF. CDR3 DNA sequence: TGTGCCAGCAGTCCGGTATCCTCTGGGGCCAACGTCCTGACTTTC.

The chain combines TRBV15 with TRBJ2-4; TRBD1 might be the D (5 bases). CDR3 length: 15 amino acids. Germline CDR1 and CDR2: LNHNV and YYDKDF (reference sequence). V was cut by 0 bases and J by 0 bases, with 6 bases left in between. Here the CDR3 DNA reads TGTGCCACCAGCAGAGACAGGGTAGCCAAAAACATTCAGTACTTC. Protein sequence: CATSRDRVAKNIQYF.

The chain carries TRBV28 and TRBJ2-2, with 9 bases identical to TRBD1. The CDR3 loop spans 14 amino acids. CDR1 MDHEN and CDR2 SYDVKM come from the germline V gene. The ends lost 6 bases at V and 4 bases at J; junction bases unmatched: 3. In DNA form, the CDR3 reads TGTGCCAGCAGACAGGGGGCCGGCACCGGGGAGCTGTTTTTT. Translation: CASRQGAGTGELFF.

V gene TRBV6-5 combines with J gene TRBJ1-4; 9 bases match TRBD1. Germline loops: CDR1 MNHEY, CDR2 SVGAGI. This CDR3 is 15 amino acids long. Unmatched junction bases numbered 6, after V lost 6 bases and J lost 4 bases. The CDR3 DNA sequence: TGTGCCAGCAGCGCCGGGACAGGGAATAATGAAAAACTGTTTTTT. It encodes CASSAGTGNNEKLFF.

This clone has more than one count but fewer than ten. This chain connects TRBV7-2 to TRBJ2-7; TRBD2 matches 8 bases. Trimming at V came to 5 bases and at J to 2 bases, leaving 5 bases not matched to a gene. CDR3 length equals 14 residues. CDR1 and CDR2 from the germline V gene are SGHTA and FQGNSA. The CDR3 reads CASSRGGSTYEQYF. In nucleotides, the CDR3 is TGTGCCAGCAGCCGCGGGGGGTCCACCTACGAGCAGTACTTC.

The chain has TRBV2 and TRBJ2-7, with a tentative D call TRBD2 (5 bases). CDR1 and CDR2 (germline): SNHLY, FYNNEI. This CDR3 is 14 amino acids long. The V and J ends lost 8 bases and 7 bases respectively, with 21 bases between them. The CDR3 sequence is CASYFGENSGEQYF. Here the CDR3 DNA reads TGTGCCAGCTACTTCGGGGAGAACTCGGGGGAGCAGTACTTC.

The gene calls are TRBV2 and TRBJ1-6; tentative D call: TRBD1 (6 bases). V dropped 8 bases and J dropped 5 bases, with 13 bases sitting between them. Germline lookup yields CDR1 SNHLY and CDR2 FYNNEI. The CDR3 spans 14 residues. DNA for the CDR3: TGTGCCAGCGGTGGGGGGCGCGATAATTCACCCCTCCACTTT. Its translation is CASGGGRDNSPLHF.

V and J are TRBV2 and TRBJ2-7, with TRBD2 as a possible D gene (5 bases). The CDR3 consists of 17 residues. CDR1 and CDR2 from the germline V gene are SNHLY and FYNNEI. V was pared by 3 bases and J by 0 bases, with 18 bases between. CDR3 sequence (DNA): TGTGCCAGCAGTGAGCCCCCCCGGGAAGGGAGCTCCTACGAGCAGTACTTC. Translation gives CASSEPPREGSSYEQYF.

The genes are TRBV29-1 and TRBJ2-7; the D is unclear. Trimming stripped 8 bases from V and 0 bases from J, with 5 bases between. This CDR3 has 10 amino acids. The germline CDR1 and CDR2 sequences are SQVTM and ANQGSEA. CDR3 region: CSIFSYEQYF. As DNA, the CDR3 is TGCAGCATCTTCTCCTACGAGCAGTACTTC.

This chain links TRBV10-1 with TRBJ1-3, with D unclear. CDR1 is WNHNN and CDR2 is SYGVQD in the germline V gene (reference sequence). CDR3 length: 13 amino acids. Trimming pared 6 bases from V and 0 bases from J, leaving 6 bases between. Here the CDR3 reads CASSDISGNTIYF. The CDR3 region has the DNA TGCGCCAGCAGCGACATCTCTGGAAACACCATATATTTT.

V and J are TRBV6-6 and TRBJ2-5, with 11 bases identical to TRBD1. This CDR3 is 16 amino acids long. The V segment lost 6 bases and the J segment 5 bases; nucleotides outside the gene matches: 11. In germline, CDR1 is MNHNY, CDR2 SVGAGI (reference sequence). CDR3 nucleotide sequence: TGTGCCAGCAGAACCACCGGGACAGGGGGGGTCGAGACCCAGTACTTC. It translates to CASRTTGTGGVETQYF.

This sequence joins TRBV6-1 and TRBJ2-1; the D gene is possibly TRBD2 (5 bases). V lost 4 bases, J lost 9 bases, and 16 bases lay in between. This CDR3 is built from 14 residues. The germline V gene encodes CDR1 MNHNS and CDR2 SASEGT. DNA for the CDR3: TGTGCCAGCAGTGCCGATTATCGGGGTCCTGAGCAGTTCTTC. Its translation is CASSADYRGPEQFF.

V and J are TRBV9 and TRBJ2-7; a weak D match, TRBD2 (6 bases). The CDR3 spans 16 residues. Trimming removed 3 bases at V and 2 bases at J, with 18 bases between. CDR1 is SGDLS and CDR2 is YYNGEE in the germline V gene. The CDR3 loop reads CASSGGSVAATYEQYF. CDR3 DNA sequence: TGTGCCAGCAGCGGGGGATCTGTAGCGGCGACCTACGAGCAGTACTTC.